This T cell receptor (beta chain) appears in the sequencing data of a study of cytomegalovirus exposure and HLA in healthy donors (dated by TCRdb to 2015 to 2018). Context from the whole study: According to an earlier analysis of several hundred of the donors, about 179 million T cells yielded over 90 million unique TCR beta sequences and about 300 Gb of sequence data. An early release that covered fewer than 750 HLA-typed donors contained about 290 gigabases of sequencing data and 70 million to 100 million unique TCR sequences. Rather than drawing on any new phenotypic data, the later analysis identified candidate immune exposures from TCR beta sequences and the way those sequences occurred across donors. The study aimed to test whether cataloging public T cell receptors could reveal signatures of past pathogen exposure. Genome-wide SNP genotypes for about 55% of the roughly 670 donors were used in a later genetic analysis, which treated that subset as a discovery cohort. To study patterns of TCR occurrence, a later analysis re-analyzed previously published TCR beta repertoires from 650 to 750 donors and added high-resolution HLA genotyping. Donor age, sex, ethnicity and CMV serostatus were compiled alongside the repertoire data. Among the approximately 400 genotyped donors, approximately 76% belonged to the genetic ancestry cluster associated with self-reported Caucasian donors. The number of donors typed differed by locus, with 629-630 for A, B, C, DRB1 and DQB1, roughly 550 for DQA1, 600 to 610 for DPA1, and 400 to 490 for DPB1. HLA typing included class I and class II loci at four-digit resolution. Using immunosequencing, the study profiled T cell repertoires from around 680 subjects and related those repertoires to cytomegalovirus serostatus. In addition to the first cohort of about 650 subjects, a separate validation cohort of some 120 different subjects was used. Across 398 genotyped donors of the cohort, an average of roughly 200,000 unique TCR beta nucleotide sequences per donor were sequenced, and roughly a sixth of those sequences were non-productive. An earlier analysis of some 500 of the donors used high-throughput TCR beta sequencing to judge whether each TCR beta V gene segment behaved as functional or pseudogenic. All discovery cohort repertoires had been generated using a single sequencing platform. To predict cytomegalovirus infection status, the study brought together high-throughput TCR immunosequencing, statistical association of individual TCRs with disease status, and machine learning. Because of strong linkage in the cohort, four to six DR-DQ haplotypes were treated as single units for association and clustering.

In total, more than 500 healthy bone marrow donors made up the cohort. At the time of sampling, all cohort members were nominally healthy, though unrecorded immune exposures were likely present. The donor tested CMV seropositive and was one of the 289 seropositive cohort members. A peripheral blood sample was collected from each donor, and TCR beta sequencing was performed on peripheral blood mononuclear cells. Genomic DNA was extracted from the blood cell samples with the Qiagen DNeasy Blood Extraction Kit. On this clone itself: Its antigen remains unidentified. Base qualities are not recorded, but no much larger clone differs from it by a single base.

The CDR3 numbers 17 residues from cysteine through phenylalanine. The DNA shown is the 51-base CDR3, in frame from base 1. V loses 0 bases, J loses 5 bases, and the germline ends lie 19 bases apart. Sequences SGHVS (CDR1) and FQNEAQ (CDR2) are obtained from the germline V gene. Library preparation was by the immunoSEQ multiplex PCR assay. For the multiplex PCR, a mixture combining 60 forward primers for TCR Vbeta segments and 13 reverse primers for TCR Jbeta segments was used. The CDR3 region of rearranged TCR beta genes was amplified from genomic DNA with a multiplex PCR assay. On the Illumina HiSeq System, the amplified TCR beta libraries were sequenced as 87-base-pair reads. Turning to the authors' computational methods: Across the 666 repertoires, a later analysis counted some 80 million unique TCR beta chains, roughly 11 million of which were shared by at least two donors. Raw reads were error-corrected and collapsed into unique sequences with a nearest-neighbor algorithm that merged closely related sequences to remove PCR and sequencing errors. V, D and J gene segments were assigned by aligning CDR3 sequences to IMGT reference sequences. For a sequence to be retained, a match of at least six nucleotides was required to both a V gene segment and a J gene segment. A rearrangement counted as productive if the CDR3 had no stop codons and remained in frame with V and J, and every other rearrangement counted as non-productive. CDR3 was defined according to IMGT convention as the region running from the second conserved V-encoded cysteine to the conserved J-encoded phenylalanine. In an earlier analysis of approximately 590 of the donors, sequences lacking an unambiguous match to a single V gene segment were excluded. An earlier analysis of several hundred of the donors called V segments functional above 56.7% productive rearrangements and segregating when the between-donor standard deviation exceeded 5%. A statistical classification framework was built to diagnose cytomegalovirus status from the catalog of TCR beta chain sequences. V and J gene assignment, in a later analysis, came from comparing TCR nucleotide sequences with IMGT/GENE-DB human TR gene sequences. A later analysis assigned CDR3 sequences and most-parsimonious VDJ recombination scenarios with the TCRdist pipeline. In a later analysis, each TCR beta chain was defined by its CDR3 amino acid sequence together with its V-gene family, and reads without a unique V-gene family were excluded. A later analysis removed several hundred highly shared, low-generation-probability nucleotide sequences to deal with suspected cross-contamination and a sequencing artifact. A later analysis calculated a clonal expansion index for each public chain from normalized within-repertoire ranks of inferred template counts. A later analysis computed generation probabilities with a VDJ recombination model fitted to out-of-frame rearrangements, and checked the results against IGoR. A later analysis scored TCR-TCR, TCR-HLA and TCR-CMV co-occurrence with hypergeometric tests, applying a repertoire-size bias correction to TCR pairs. To estimate false discovery rates, a later analysis permuted the HLA or CMV assignments 20 times. In a later analysis, co-occurring TCRs were grouped using DBSCAN, with TCRdist sequence similarity added in when clustering inside HLA-allele-positive subsets. Repertoires with fewer than 30,000 or more than 120,000 public chains, plus five repertoires with anomalous nucleotide sharing, were excluded from co-occurrence clustering. The immuneACCESS repertoire file appears here via TCRdb, limited to in-frame rearrangements. These files lack a portion of the clones; in checked studies, under half of the deficit traces to unresolved V genes, and the cause of the others is not known. Clone size and the V and J calls come from that table; the DNA yielded D and trimming. Recorded for this sample are about 150,000 clones; around 79% of them occurred a single time. In total, the top ten clones hold 6% to 8.5% of the sample.

Beyond this particular receptor, the publication reports: A later genetic analysis reported fewer N-insertions in productive TCRs among donors in an Asian-associated ancestry cluster than the roughly 690-donor mean. Several of the top co-occurrence clusters appeared to be linked to parvovirus B19, influenza, CMV and Epstein-Barr virus, according to a later analysis. A further reported finding was that TCR beta sequences accurately predicted the HLA-A and HLA-B alleles for most subjects in the first cohort. The presence/absence analyses assumed that sequencing depth was roughly uniform across donors, and that assumption may not be true. Assigning TCR associations to individual alleles was difficult when HLA alleles, especially DR and DQ, strongly co-occurred. Because some donors lacked HLA typing at each locus, the association tests relied only on the typed subset. Broadly in line with IMGT annotations, most TCR beta V segments showed up in productive rearrangements about 87% or about 30% of the time in an earlier analysis of approximately 600 of the donors. The study gave a list of 150 to 200 TCR beta chains associated with cytomegalovirus. An association between a missense DCLRE1C variant and V-gene and J-gene trimming of TCR beta chains was found in a later genetic analysis and replicated in an independent cohort. The only immune exposure information available for the cohort was CMV serostatus. The 87-base-pair reads could not distinguish some IMGT-functional V segments, including TRBV6-2 and TRBV6-3, so those segments were excluded. Three of the identified cytomegalovirus-associated TCR beta chains were confirmed in vitro to be specific for cytomegalovirus antigens. About 17 rarely observed V segments, including chromosome 9 orphons, were excluded from the earlier analysis of approximately 600 of the donors because counts were too low. The cohort was sequenced for TCR beta chains only, and without alpha or paired-chain data the features that could be detected were limited. Most TCR sequences were seen in very few donors, while some public TCRs were found in many individuals. A later analysis associated around 16,000 TCR beta sequences with specific HLA alleles at a false discovery rate of 0.05. In a later analysis, TCR association rates were found to vary across HLA loci, with the most associated TCRs seen for DRB1 alleles and the fewest for HLA-C alleles. Linkage disequilibrium might explain the correlated functional status among segregating V segments, but an unknown experimental factor could not be excluded. The classifier was reported to diagnose cytomegalovirus status with high specificity and sensitivity in both the original and validation cohorts. In a later analysis, HLA-associated TCR beta chains were found to be more clonally expanded and to have lower generation probabilities than equally common non-associated chains. According to a later analysis, most CMV-associated TCR beta chains appeared to be HLA-restricted, and the HLA associations seemed to be driven largely by CMV exposure. A cluster of highly shared sequence variants was judged likely to be a technical artifact of the sequencing pipeline. According to the authors, the approach could potentially be generalized to other disease states and immunological phenotypes.

The origin of this receptor is a young man in good health and CMV-seropositive. This receptor chain uses TRBV7-8 and TRBJ2-5; a tentative D call is TRBD2 (7 bases match). The sequenced sample was PBMCs. The CDR3 in this case is CASSLALGGGLKETQYF. DNA sequence: TGTGCCAGCAGCTTAGCGCTAGGGGGGGGGCTTAAGGAGACCCAGTACTTC.